The next 10 T cell receptor beta chains were all read from a single sample in a study of cytomegalovirus exposure and HLA in healthy donors. The primer mix had 60 Vbeta and 13 Jbeta primers. TCRdb keeps only in-frame clones here, not all; method: immunoSEQ multiplex PCR. The data show some 93,000 clones, over 65% seen once. The specimen sequenced was PBMCs. Every receptor here comes from a man aged 45-65 years in good health and CMV-seronegative.

This chain joins TRBV19 and TRBJ2-1, with D unclear. CDR3 length equals 15 residues. Trimming took off 4 bases at V and 1 base at J, with 11 bases between the two ends. Germline V CDR1 and CDR2: LNHDA, SQIVND (reference sequence). For the CDR3, the DNA is TGTGCCAGTAGTAACGACTTCACATCCTACAATGAGCAGTTCTTC. This sequence encodes CASSNDFTSYNEQFF. Full variable domain (outside the CDR3, taken from reference TRBV19 and TRBJ2-1): DGGITQSPKYLFRKEGQNVTLSCEQNLNHDAMYWYRQDPGQGLRLIYYSQIVNDFQKGDIAEGYSVSREKKESFPLTVTSAQKNPTAFYLCASSNDFTSYNEQFFGPGTRLTVL.

The CDR3 bases are TGTGCCATCAGTTCGGGTTCGCTCCAGTACACTGAAGCTTTCTTT. It specifies CAISSGSLQYTEAFF. The chain links TRBV10-3 to TRBJ1-1; D is unresolved. This CDR3 has 15 amino acids. CDR1 is ENHRY and CDR2 is SYGVKD in the germline V gene. V was clipped by 5 bases and J by 3 bases, with 16 bases between them.

The chain links TRBV7-2 to TRBJ2-1, with a possible D match to TRBD2 (6 bases). V lost 0 bases and J 3 bases, leaving 15 bases between the germline ends. The CDR3 runs 17 residues. The germline CDR1 and CDR2 sequences are SGHTA and FQGNSA. DNA for the CDR3: TGTGCCAGCAGCTTAGCGGGTGGGGGGAGGAACTACAATGAGCAGTTCTTC. Encoded protein: CASSLAGGGRNYNEQFF.

The rearrangement links TRBV5-3 to TRBJ2-3; 9 bases map to TRBD2. TRBV5-3 is treated as an ORF (open reading frame) with a function not yet certain. The CDR3 is 16 residues long. V lost 0 bases, J lost 2 bases, and 4 bases stayed unmatched. Written as DNA, the CDR3 is TGTGCCAGAAGCTTGGGGCCTAGCGGGACCACAGATACGCAGTATTTT. It is translated as CARSLGPSGTTDTQYF.

The V gene is TRBV27, the J gene TRBJ2-3, with 9 bases that match TRBD1. CDR3 size: 15 residues. V was pared by 0 bases and J by 4 bases, with 2 bases of the junction left unmatched. Germline lookup yields CDR1 MNHEY and CDR2 SMNVEV (reference sequence). CDR3 amino acids: CASSLSGQGSDTQYF. CDR3 DNA: TGTGCCAGCAGTTTATCGGGACAGGGCTCAGATACGCAGTATTTT.

This clone was found a few times. V is TRBV5-1 and J is TRBJ2-3; 8 nucleotides agree with TRBD2. V trimming: 3 bases; J trimming: 0 bases; junction bases outside the gene matches: 3. Germline CDR1 SGHRS, CDR2 YFSETQ. The CDR3 extends over 15 amino acids. Here the CDR3 reads CASSSLAGSTDTQYF. The DNA of the CDR3 is TGCGCCAGCAGCTCCTTAGCGGGGAGCACAGATACGCAGTATTTT.

The chain uses TRBV5-4 and TRBJ2-2; 9 bases fit TRBD1. J was trimmed by 7 bases and V by 4 bases; bases with no gene match: 11. The CDR3 has 16 residues. CDR1 is SGHNT and CDR2 is YYREEE in the germline V gene (reference sequence). The CDR3 loop reads CASSQQGAGGGGELFF. The CDR3 bases are TGTGCCAGCAGCCAACAGGGGGCAGGAGGTGGCGGGGAGCTGTTTTTT.

V gene TRBV5-6 combines with J gene TRBJ2-3; maybe TRBD1 (5 bases). The germline V gene has CDR1 SGHDT and CDR2 YYEEEE. This CDR3 contains 16 residues. Trimming shortened V by 5 bases and J by 2 bases, and 18 bases separated the two germline ends. CDR3 bases: TGTGCCAGCAGGGATGGGCAGGGTCCCTCCACAGATACGCAGTATTTT. Protein: CASRDGQGPSTDTQYF.

This clone is a singleton in its sample. The chain employs TRBV28 and TRBJ2-7; perhaps TRBD1 as D (5 bases). Trimming pared 1 base from V and 2 bases from J, leaving 9 bases between. Germline CDR1 is MDHEN and CDR2 is SYDVKM. CDR3 size: 14 residues. CDR3 sequence: CASSLLAGPYEQYF. The CDR3 DNA follows: TGTGCCAGCAGTTTATTGGCAGGGCCCTACGAGCAGTACTTC.

The chain is built from TRBV28 and TRBJ2-7, with TRBD2 matching 8 bases. Germline V CDR1 and CDR2: MDHEN, SYDVKM. The CDR3 is 15 residues long. V shed 7 bases, J shed 3 bases, and the junction held 11 bases outside the gene matches. The chain's CDR3 is CASTTGGAGVYEQYF. The CDR3 region has the DNA TGTGCCAGCACCACAGGAGGAGCGGGAGTCTACGAGCAGTACTTC.